These T cell receptor beta chains were read from a single sample in a study of cytomegalovirus exposure and HLA in healthy donors. Clones were read by immunoSEQ multiplex PCR, and TCRdb kept only the in-frame ones, dropping some. Of about 150,000 clones listed, around 68% are singletons. Sequenced sample: PBMCs. The receptor set was obtained from a man aged 25-45 years in good health and CMV-seronegative. The CDR3 runs from the conserved cysteine through the conserved F or W. D genes are given only for firm matches. Clone size, where shown, is once, few, many, or a class for clones that have expanded.

clone_size,d_call,j_call,v_call,cdr3_nt,cdr3_aa
-,-,TRBJ2-2,TRBV9,TGTGCCAGCCAAGATAGGACCGGGGGCACCGGGGAGCTGTTTTTT,CASQDRTGGTGELFF
-,TRBD1,TRBJ1-4,TRBV6-1,TGTGCCAGCAGTGAAAACAGGGGACCTGAAAAACTGTTTTTT,CASSENRGPEKLFF
-,TRBD1,TRBJ2-5,TRBV2,TGTGCCAGCATGCGGGACAGGGACGAGACCCAGTACTTC,CASMRDRDETQYF
-,-,TRBJ1-3,TRBV5-6,TGTGCCAGCAGCTTGGGAGTTCACTCTGGAAACACCATATATTTT,CASSLGVHSGNTIYF
-,TRBD1,TRBJ2-1,TRBV10-3,TGTGCCATCAGGGGGGACAGTTCCTACAATGAGCAGTTCTTC,CAIRGDSSYNEQFF
-,-,TRBJ1-6,TRBV30,TGTGCCTGGACACCGGGTTCTAAAGCGCCCCTCAACTTT,CAWTPGSKAPLNF
few,-,TRBJ1-2,TRBV5-8,TGTGCCAGCAGCCCAGACAGGATCTATGGCTACACCTTC,CASSPDRIYGYTF
-,TRBD2,TRBJ2-1,TRBV9,TGTGCCAGCAGCTCACGCCCGGGTAGCGGGGACTACAATGAGCAGTTCTTC,CASSSRPGSGDYNEQFF
few,TRBD2,TRBJ2-5,TRBV7-3,TGTGCCAGCAGCCCGAGGACTAGCGGGGTCCAAGAGACCCAGTACTTC,CASSPRTSGVQETQYF
-,-,TRBJ1-1,TRBV7-2,TGTGCCAGCAGCCCCCCCCCGCAGGGTCACACTGAAGCTTTCTTT,CASSPPPQGHTEAFF
-,TRBD2,TRBJ2-1,TRBV28,TGTGCCAGCAGTCCTCTAGCGGGGGGACTCTACAATGAGCAGTTCTTC,CASSPLAGGLYNEQFF
few,TRBD2,TRBJ2-3,TRBV28,TGTGCCAGCAGTTTTAGCGGGGGGGCCACAGATACGCAGTATTTT,CASSFSGGATDTQYF
-,TRBD2,TRBJ2-3,TRBV9,TGTGCCAGCAGCGAGAGCGGGGGGGCACCAGATACGCAGTATTTT,CASSESGGAPDTQYF
-,TRBD1,TRBJ1-2,TRBV5-1,TGCGCCAGCAGCCCACGGGACAGCTCAGATGGCTACACCTTC,CASSPRDSSDGYTF
-,TRBD2,TRBJ2-1,TRBV4-3,TGCGCCAGCAGCCAAGATGCGGGGGGGGACTACAATGAGCAGTTCTTC,CASSQDAGGDYNEQFF
-,-,TRBJ1-1,TRBV29-1,TGCAGCGCCGCGGGGAGCCTAAACACTGAAGCTTTCTTT,CSAAGSLNTEAFF
-,-,TRBJ2-5,TRBV5-4,TGTGCCAGCAGCCGCCCCGGGGGGCCGGAGGAGACCCAGTACTTC,CASSRPGGPEETQYF
-,-,TRBJ1-2,TRBV4-1,TGCGCCAGCAGCCAAGGTCAGAACTATGGCTACACCTTC,CASSQGQNYGYTF
-,-,TRBJ1-5,TRBV2,TGTGCCAGCAAGGGGTCTAACAATCAGCCCCAGCATTTT,CASKGSNNQPQHF
once,-,TRBJ1-6,TRBV9,TGTGCCAGCAGCGTAGCTGGGGGGAGCTCCTATAATTCACCCCTCCACTTT,CASSVAGGSSYNSPLHF
-,-,TRBJ2-5,TRBV9,TGTGCCAGCAGCGTAGGGGCAGGGTTCCAAGAGACCCAGTACTTC,CASSVGAGFQETQYF
-,-,TRBJ1-6,TRBV6-1,TGTGCCAGCAGTGATCGGGGGATCACATTTGCCCCGTTCCACTTT,CASSDRGITFAPFHF
-,-,TRBJ1-2,TRBV29-1,TGCAGCGTGGTACAGGGAGATGGCTACACCTTC,CSVVQGDGYTF
-,-,TRBJ1-2,TRBV28,TGTGCCAGCAGTTTTTCCCCGCCGCGGCCGTATGGCTACACCTTC,CASSFSPPRPYGYTF
-,TRBD1,TRBJ1-1,TRBV7-6,TGTGCCAGCAGCTTAGAACACAGGGGGCCGAACACTGAAGCTTTCTTT,CASSLEHRGPNTEAFF
-,-,TRBJ1-6,TRBV28,TGTGCCAGCAGTTTAGTTCATGAGGGCCGGGATTCACCCCTCCACTTT,CASSLVHEGRDSPLHF
-,-,TRBJ2-4,TRBV27,TGTGCCAGCAGTCACAAAAACATTCAGTACTTC,CASSHKNIQYF
-,TRBD1,TRBJ1-1,TRBV19,TGTGCCAGTAGCCCCCGACAGGGGTATTCGAACACTGAAGCTTTCTTT,CASSPRQGYSNTEAFF
-,-,TRBJ1-2,TRBV2,TGTGCCAGGAGGGGTACAGGGTCAGGTGGCTACACCTTC,CARRGTGSGGYTF
-,-,TRBJ2-7,TRBV5-1,TGCGCCAGCAGCCTGGACACGGAGAACGAGCAGTACTTC,CASSLDTENEQYF
-,TRBD2,TRBJ2-2,TRBV11-3,TGTGCCAGCAGCTTAGGCGGGGGGCAGGGCACCGGGGAGCTGTTTTTT,CASSLGGGQGTGELFF
-,-,TRBJ2-1,TRBV27,TGTGCCAGCAGTTCGAAGACAGGTGAGCAGTTCTTC,CASSSKTGEQFF
-,TRBD1,TRBJ2-7,TRBV2,TGTGCCAGCACAAGGGACAGGGTGAAAAACGAGCAGTACTTC,CASTRDRVKNEQYF
-,TRBD1,TRBJ1-2,TRBV28,TGTGCCAGCAGTAAACAGGGGATGGGGGGCTACACCTTC,CASSKQGMGGYTF
once,-,TRBJ2-7,TRBV6-1,TGTGCCAGCAGTGATGGTTTATTGGGGGACTTCTCCTACGAGCAGTACTTC,CASSDGLLGDFSYEQYF
-,-,TRBJ1-4,TRBV7-6,TGTGCCAGCAGCTTACGCGGAGCGGGTAATGAAAAACTGTTTTTT,CASSLRGAGNEKLFF
-,-,TRBJ1-1,TRBV6-5,TGTGCCAGCAGTTACTCCGGGTTGAACACTGAAGCTTTCTTT,CASSYSGLNTEAFF
-,-,TRBJ1-1,TRBV5-4,TGTGCCAGCAGCTTGGAGGGGGATGAAGCTTTCTTT,CASSLEGDEAFF
once,TRBD1,TRBJ2-7,TRBV27,TGTGCCAGCAGGGGACAGGGAAGACACGAGCAGTACTTC,CASRGQGRHEQYF
-,-,TRBJ1-4,TRBV28,TGTGCCAGCAGTTTAGGGCCTCAGGGGCGAGAAAAACTGTTTTTT,CASSLGPQGREKLFF
many,-,TRBJ1-4,TRBV10-3,TGTGCCATCAGTGAGTCAGAAGAGGGAGGGGAAAAACTGTTTTTT,CAISESEEGGEKLFF
many,TRBD1,TRBJ1-4,TRBV19,TGTGCCAGTAGTCCCGGGACAGGGGGATATGAAAAACTGTTTTTT,CASSPGTGGYEKLFF
few,-,TRBJ1-4,TRBV6-1,TGTGCCAGCAGTGAATTAGGGGCTAATGAAAAACTGTTTTTT,CASSELGANEKLFF
-,-,TRBJ1-1,TRBV7-2,TGTGCCAGCAGCCGGACAGTATTTAACACTGAAGCTTTCTTT,CASSRTVFNTEAFF
-,TRBD1,TRBJ2-1,TRBV10-3,TGTGCCATCAGTGAAGCCGGGACAGGGGGCATTGATGAGCAGTTCTTC,CAISEAGTGGIDEQFF
-,TRBD1,TRBJ2-7,TRBV18,TGTGCCAGCTCACCGCGGACAGGGGGCTACGAGCAGTACTTC,CASSPRTGGYEQYF
-,-,TRBJ1-2,TRBV5-1,TGCGCCAGCAGCGCGGTAACAGGGAGCACGGGCTACACCTTC,CASSAVTGSTGYTF
-,-,TRBJ1-1,TRBV5-1,TGCGCCAGCAGCTTGGAGGCTCCAGGGACTGAAGCTTTCTTT,CASSLEAPGTEAFF
-,-,TRBJ2-7,TRBV27,TGTGCCAGCAGTTTTAGGTGGGACACAAAGCAGTACTTC,CASSFRWDTKQYF
-,TRBD1,TRBJ2-7,TRBV7-9,TGTGCCAGCAGCTTTCTCAGGGGGCAGATGATCTACGAGCAGTACTTC,CASSFLRGQMIYEQYF